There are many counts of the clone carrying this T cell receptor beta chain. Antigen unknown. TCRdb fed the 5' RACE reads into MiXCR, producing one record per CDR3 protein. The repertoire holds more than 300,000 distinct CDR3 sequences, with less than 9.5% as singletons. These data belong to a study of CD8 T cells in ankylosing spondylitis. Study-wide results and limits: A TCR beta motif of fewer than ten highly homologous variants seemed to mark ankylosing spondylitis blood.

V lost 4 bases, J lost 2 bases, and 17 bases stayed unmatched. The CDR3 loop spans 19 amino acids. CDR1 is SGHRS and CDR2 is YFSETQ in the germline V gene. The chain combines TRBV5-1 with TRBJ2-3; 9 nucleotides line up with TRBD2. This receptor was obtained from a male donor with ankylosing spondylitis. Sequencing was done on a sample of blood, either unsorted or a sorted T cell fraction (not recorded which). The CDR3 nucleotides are TGCGCCAGCAGCGGGAGACCGGGACTAGCAGTCGACTTCACAGATACGCAGTATTTT. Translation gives CASSGRPGLAVDFTDTQYF. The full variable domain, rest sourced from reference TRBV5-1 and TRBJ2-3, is KAGVTQTPRYLIKTRGQQVTLSCSPISGHRSVSWYQQTPGQGLQFLFEYFSETQRNKGNFPGRFSGRQFSNSRSEMNVSTLELGDSALYLCASSGRPGLAVDFTDTQYFGPGTRLTVL.